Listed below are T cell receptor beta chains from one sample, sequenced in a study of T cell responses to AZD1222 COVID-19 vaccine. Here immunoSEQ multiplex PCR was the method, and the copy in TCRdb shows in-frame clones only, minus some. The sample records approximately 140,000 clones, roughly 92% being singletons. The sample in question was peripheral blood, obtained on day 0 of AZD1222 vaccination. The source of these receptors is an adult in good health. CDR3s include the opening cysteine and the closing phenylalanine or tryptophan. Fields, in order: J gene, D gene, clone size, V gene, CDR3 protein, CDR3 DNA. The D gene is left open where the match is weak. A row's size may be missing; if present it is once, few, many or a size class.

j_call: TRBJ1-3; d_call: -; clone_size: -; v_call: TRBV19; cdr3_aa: CASSLGTLLSGNTIYF; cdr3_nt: TGTGCCAGTAGTCTGGGGACTTTACTCTCTGGAAACACCATATATTTT
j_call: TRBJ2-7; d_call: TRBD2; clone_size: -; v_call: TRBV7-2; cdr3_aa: CASSLAGLADLGQYF; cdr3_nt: TGTGCCAGCAGCTTAGCGGGACTAGCGGACTTAGGGCAGTACTTC
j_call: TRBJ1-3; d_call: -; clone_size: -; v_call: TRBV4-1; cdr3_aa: CASSLTNTRALRNTIYF; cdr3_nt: TGCGCCAGCAGCCTTACAAATACCCGGGCCCTAAGAAACACCATATATTTT
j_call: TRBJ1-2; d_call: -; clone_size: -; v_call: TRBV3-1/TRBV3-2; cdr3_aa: CASSPGEYGYTF; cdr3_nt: TGTGCCAGCAGCCCGGGGGAGTATGGCTACACCTTC
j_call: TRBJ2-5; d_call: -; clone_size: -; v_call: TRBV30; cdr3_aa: CAGSVLVQETQYF; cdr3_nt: TGTGCCGGCTCCGTTCTAGTCCAAGAGACCCAGTACTTC
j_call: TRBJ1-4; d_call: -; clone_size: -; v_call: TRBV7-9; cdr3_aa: CASSRRREPNEKLFF; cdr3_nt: TGTGCCAGCAGTAGACGGAGGGAGCCTAATGAAAAACTGTTTTTT
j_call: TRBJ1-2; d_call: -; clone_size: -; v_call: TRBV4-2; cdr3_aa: CASSQGRNYGYTF; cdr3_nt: TGTGCCAGCAGCCAGGGACGGAACTATGGCTACACCTTC
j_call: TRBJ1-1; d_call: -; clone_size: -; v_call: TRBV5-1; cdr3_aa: CASSLPGAEEAFF; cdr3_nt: TGCGCCAGCAGCTTGCCAGGAGCAGAAGAAGCTTTCTTT
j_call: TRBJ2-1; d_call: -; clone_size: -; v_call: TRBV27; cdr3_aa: CASSYSGTVNEQFF; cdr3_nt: TGTGCCAGCAGTTACTCCGGGACTGTCAATGAGCAGTTCTTC
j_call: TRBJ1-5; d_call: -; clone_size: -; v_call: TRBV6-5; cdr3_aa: CASTYDSNQPQHF; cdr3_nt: TGTGCCAGCACCTACGACAGCAATCAGCCCCAGCATTTT
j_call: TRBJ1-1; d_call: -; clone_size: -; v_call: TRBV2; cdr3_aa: CASSVPPPEAFF; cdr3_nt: TGTGCCAGCAGTGTCCCTCCCCCTGAAGCTTTCTTT
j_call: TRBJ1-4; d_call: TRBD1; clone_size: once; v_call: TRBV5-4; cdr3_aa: CASSTTGGSEKLFF; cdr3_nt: TGTGCCAGCAGCACGACAGGGGGGAGTGAAAAACTGTTTTTT
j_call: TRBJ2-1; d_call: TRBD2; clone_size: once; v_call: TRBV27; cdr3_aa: CASSLSPSGGGDYNEQFF; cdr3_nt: TGTGCCAGCAGTTTATCTCCATCTGGCGGGGGGGACTACAATGAGCAGTTCTTC
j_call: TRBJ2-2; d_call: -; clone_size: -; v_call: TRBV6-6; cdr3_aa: CASSYSKNTGELFF; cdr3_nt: TGTGCCAGCAGTTACTCGAAGAACACCGGGGAGCTGTTTTTT
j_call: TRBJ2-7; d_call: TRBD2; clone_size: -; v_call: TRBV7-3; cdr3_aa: CASSSAGTSGRYEQYF; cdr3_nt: TGTGCCAGCAGCTCCGCCGGGACTAGCGGAAGGTACGAGCAGTACTTC
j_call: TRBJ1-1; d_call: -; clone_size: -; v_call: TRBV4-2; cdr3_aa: CASSQEAAINTEAFF; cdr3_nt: TGTGCCAGCAGCCAAGAGGCAGCTATTAACACTGAAGCTTTCTTT
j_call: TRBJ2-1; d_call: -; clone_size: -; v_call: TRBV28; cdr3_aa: CATIRGGSYNEQFF; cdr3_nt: TGTGCCACCATCAGGGGGGGCTCCTACAATGAGCAGTTCTTC
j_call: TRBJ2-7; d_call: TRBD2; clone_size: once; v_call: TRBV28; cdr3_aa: CASSLRTREGYF; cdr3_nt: TGTGCCAGCAGTTTGCGGACCCGGGAGGGGTACTTC
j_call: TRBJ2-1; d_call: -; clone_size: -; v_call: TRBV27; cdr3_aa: CASKTGLVNEQFF; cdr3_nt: TGTGCCAGCAAGACGGGTCTCGTCAATGAGCAGTTCTTC
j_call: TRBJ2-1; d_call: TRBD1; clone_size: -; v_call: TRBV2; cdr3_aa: CATGTGGDEQFF; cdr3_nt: TGTGCCACTGGGACAGGTGGCGATGAGCAGTTCTTC
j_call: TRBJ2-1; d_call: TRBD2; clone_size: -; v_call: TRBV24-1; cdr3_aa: CATSPGLAVFNEQFF; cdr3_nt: TGTGCCACCAGTCCTGGACTAGCGGTATTCAATGAGCAGTTCTTC
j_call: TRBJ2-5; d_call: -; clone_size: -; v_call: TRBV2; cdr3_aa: CASSENEIQETQYF; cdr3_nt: TGTGCCAGCAGTGAAAATGAGATCCAAGAGACCCAGTACTTC
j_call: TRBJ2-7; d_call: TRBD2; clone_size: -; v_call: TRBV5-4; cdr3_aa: CASSVGLAVNEQYF; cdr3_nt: TGTGCCAGCAGCGTTGGACTAGCGGTAAACGAGCAGTACTTC
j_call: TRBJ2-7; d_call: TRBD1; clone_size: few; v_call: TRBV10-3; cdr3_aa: CAISENDRGLNEQYF; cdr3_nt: TGTGCCATCAGTGAGAATGACAGGGGGCTTAACGAGCAGTACTTC
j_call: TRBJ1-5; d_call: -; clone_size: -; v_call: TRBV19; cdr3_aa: CASSAGHRDRQPQHF; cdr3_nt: TGTGCCAGCTCTGCAGGGCATAGAGATAGACAGCCCCAGCATTTT
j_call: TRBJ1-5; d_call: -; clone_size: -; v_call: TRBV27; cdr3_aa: CASSFVDNSNQPQHF; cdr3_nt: TGTGCCAGCAGTTTTGTAGATAATAGCAATCAGCCCCAGCATTTT
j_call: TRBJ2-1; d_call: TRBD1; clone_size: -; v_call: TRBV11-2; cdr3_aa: CASSPRGRFYNEQFF; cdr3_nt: TGTGCCAGCAGCCCCAGGGGGCGGTTTTACAATGAGCAGTTCTTC
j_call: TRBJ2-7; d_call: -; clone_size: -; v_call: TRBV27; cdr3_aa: CASSPRWGDEQYF; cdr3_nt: TGTGCCAGCAGCCCCCGATGGGGAGACGAGCAGTACTTC
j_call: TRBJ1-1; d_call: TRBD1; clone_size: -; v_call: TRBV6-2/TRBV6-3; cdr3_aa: CASSRLDRGAFF; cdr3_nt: TGTGCCAGCAGCCGCTTGGACAGGGGAGCTTTCTTT
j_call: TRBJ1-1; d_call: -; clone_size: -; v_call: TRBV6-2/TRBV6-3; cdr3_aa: CASSNGGAEAFF; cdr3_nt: TGTGCCAGCAGTAACGGGGGGGCAGAAGCTTTCTTT
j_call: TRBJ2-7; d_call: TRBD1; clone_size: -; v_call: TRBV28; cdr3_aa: CASSSGTGSYEQYF; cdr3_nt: TGTGCCAGCAGCTCCGGGACAGGGAGCTACGAGCAGTACTTC